This T cell receptor beta chain is from a study of T cell repertoires in cytomegalovirus infection. Study details: An indication of both CMV infection and matching HLA type came from public TCR beta signatures.

TCRdb processed the reads anew with MiXCR; each CDR3 protein has one entry. The repertoire holds about 100,000 distinct CDR3 sequences, around a quarter seen once, with roughly 43% in the top ten. This clonotype appeared a few times. Antigen: not known. Germline-derived CDR1 and CDR2 are SGHAT and FQNNGV. With 5 bases removed from V and 2 bases from J, the gap between germline ends came to 16 bases. The CDR3 has 15 amino acids. General observations from the study: Pooled public TCR beta family frequency picked out CMV carriers with the relevant HLA. The ex vivo response was dominated by HLA-C-restricted CMV-specific TCR beta clonotypes.

The TCR comes from a human donor in good health (CMV status not recorded). Some clones in this sample may be carry-over from other donors' samples. The chain employs TRBV11-2 and TRBJ2-7; D possibly matches TRBD1 or TRBD2 (5 bases each). The sample consisted of CD8+ T cells from PBMCs. CDR3 region: CASSPRGGSAYEQYF. The CDR3, as DNA: TGTGCCAGCAGCCCCCGTGGGGGATCGGCCTACGAGCAGTACTTC.